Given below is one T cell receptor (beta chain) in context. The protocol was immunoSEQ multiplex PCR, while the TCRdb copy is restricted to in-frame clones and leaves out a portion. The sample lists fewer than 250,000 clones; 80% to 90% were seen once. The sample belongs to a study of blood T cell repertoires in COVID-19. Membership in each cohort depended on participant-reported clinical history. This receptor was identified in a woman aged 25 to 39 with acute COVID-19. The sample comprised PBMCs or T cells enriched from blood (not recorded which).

The chain's CDR3 is CAIRPWGGTSTDTQYF. CDR3 DNA sequence: TGTGCCATCCGGCCGTGGGGGGGTACTAGCACAGATACGCAGTATTTT. This chain links TRBV10-3 with TRBJ2-3; 7 bases are a match to TRBD2. The CDR3 consists of 16 residues. Germline V lookup: CDR1 ENHRY, CDR2 SYGVKD. V trimming: 8 bases; J trimming: 0 bases; junction bases outside the gene matches: 11.